This passage covers 5 T cell receptor beta chains from one sample sequenced in a study of shared clonotypes between healthy human individuals. Some clones are missing from TCRdb's copy, which holds only in-frame ones; the method was immunoSEQ multiplex PCR. The profile covers around 2.3 million clones, with under 97% appearing a single time and about 0.13% taken by the ten largest. Sequencing was carried out using naive CD4+ T cells sorted from blood. The subset here: CD45RA+ positively selected. Every receptor here comes from a man between 18 and 35 years old in good health.

This chain joins TRBV28 and TRBJ1-2, with 9 positions matching TRBD1. Trimming at V came to 2 bases and at J to 4 bases, leaving 5 bases not matched to a gene. CDR3 length: 15 amino acids. The germline CDR1 and CDR2 sequences are MDHEN and SYDVKM. Written as DNA, the CDR3 is TGTGCCAGCAGTTTACCGGGACAGGGAGGCTATGGCTACACCTTC. Protein: CASSLPGQGGYGYTF.

The genes are TRBV2 and TRBJ1-5, with a possible D match to TRBD1 (5 bases). V lost 6 bases and J lost 0, with 15 bases in between. This CDR3 is built from 16 residues. CDR1 and CDR2 from the germline V gene are SNHLY and FYNNEI. CDR3 sequence: CASSDPRASSNQPQHF. The CDR3 bases are TGTGCCAGCAGCGACCCCAGGGCAAGTAGCAATCAGCCCCAGCATTTT.

This rearrangement joins TRBV10-1 to TRBJ2-3, with 8 bases identical to TRBD2. J gave up 6 bases and V 4 bases, and 6 bases lay outside the gene matches. Germline CDR1 WNHNN, CDR2 SYGVQD (reference sequence). The CDR3 consists of 14 residues. CDR3 region: CASSGSGGADTQYF. The CDR3 bases are TGCGCCAGCAGTGGATCGGGAGGGGCTGATACGCAGTATTTT.

The chain couples TRBV6-4 to TRBJ2-7; TRBD1 matches at 7 bases. Trimming took 7 bases from V and 5 from J; bases not matched to a gene: 11. The CDR3 is made up of 14 amino acids. The germline V gene encodes CDR1 MRHNA and CDR2 SNTAGT. CDR3 bases: TGTGCCAGCACTACCAGATGCGACAGGGACGAGCAGTACTTC. Its protein is CASTTRCDRDEQYF.

Here the CDR3 reads CASKGLARDTQYF. The CDR3 nucleotides are TGTGCCAGCAAAGGACTAGCGAGAGATACGCAGTATTTT. V usage is TRBV2 and J usage is TRBJ2-3, with 9 positions matching TRBD2. With 7 bases clipped from V and 5 bases from J, the junction kept 4 bases outside the gene matches. Germline V gives CDR1 SNHLY, CDR2 FYNNEI. This CDR3 has 13 amino acids.